The present entry profiles one T cell receptor beta chain with its context. Its specificity is unknown. The data derive from a study of blood T cells in healthy people across ages. Peripheral blood from each donor was collected in a volume of approximately 9.5 milliliters. The CDR3 has 15 residues. The germline CDR1 and CDR2 sequences are KGHSH and LQKENI. After removal of 6 bases from V and 6 bases from J, the junction contained 9 bases not matched to a gene. A second PCR, run for about 6 to 11 cycles, used a sample-barcoded 5' primer plus a J-beta primer mix. TCRdb reprocessed the 5' RACE reads with MiXCR, giving one entry per CDR3 protein. The sample holds 1.5 million to 2 million distinct CDR3 sequences, about 28% seen once. Study-level results: Because sorting was not performed, PBMCs prevented conclusive naive versus antigen-experienced comparison. When one million T cells were used, diversity estimates were thought to be underestimates.

This clonotype originated in a young woman in good health. V is TRBV18 and J is TRBJ2-1, with 9 bases lining up with TRBD1. The sequenced material came from blood. CDR3 coding DNA: TGTGCCAGCTCCCCCGGGACAGGGACCCCCAATGAGCAGTTCTTC. It yields the protein CASSPGTGTPNEQFF.